A single T cell receptor (beta chain) is shown here with its context. Its antigen is not identified. This sample was taken from a study of cytomegalovirus exposure and HLA in healthy donors. Study-wide points: In an earlier analysis, in roughly 600 donors, most V segments appeared productive either ~90% or ~30% of the time. Equally common other TCR beta chains were less clonally expanded than HLA-associated ones, a later analysis found. V segments that were indistinguishable, TRBV6-2 and TRBV6-3 among them, were omitted from analysis.

Primers included in the PCR were 60 Vbeta and 13 Jbeta primers. Clones were sequenced by immunoSEQ multiplex PCR, and TCRdb holds only the in-frame ones, with some missing. The sample yields 190,000 or so clones, roughly 80% seen once. V lost 2 bases to trimming and J lost 2 bases, with 6 bases between them. The CDR3 extends over 13 amino acids. CDR1 MDHEN and CDR2 SYDVKM come from the germline V gene. The source of this sequence is a man in his fifties or sixties in good health and CMV-seronegative. This chain links TRBV28 with TRBJ1-1; the D is unclear. Material for sequencing was PBMCs. The DNA for the CDR3 is TGTGCCAGCAGTTTACTCCTTAACACTGAAGCTTTCTTT. Its protein is CASSLLLNTEAFF.